At least ten counts were recorded for the clone carrying this TCR beta chain. What it binds is unknown. This sample was taken from a study of T-cell reconstitution after alpha-beta-depleted transplantation in children. Trimming at V came to 5 bases and at J to 5 bases, leaving 5 bases not matched to a gene. This CDR3 contains 13 residues. The study's findings and limits: Alpha-beta T cells present about two months after transplant were reported to originate from several hundred expanded graft clones. Hyperexpanded clones declined; after one year, newly produced T cells mostly supplied diversity. TCRbeta diversity was high at day 60 in some patients (a result of surviving recipient T cells and thymic progenitors).

Using unique molecular identifiers, the investigators prepared the TCRbeta library. MiXCR, run by TCRdb on the PCR reads, gives a single entry per CDR3 protein. Here the sample spans about 110,000 distinct CDR3 sequences, 6.4% being singletons. This receptor was obtained from a male patient between 2 and 15 years old who had a stem cell transplant for acute lymphoblastic leukemia, so the T cells may come from the graft donor. The V and J genes are TRBV12-3 or TRBV12-4 and TRBJ2-5; 7 bases agree with TRBD2. This sample comprised PBMCs, mostly from graft donor cells, obtained 360 days after TCRalphabeta/CD19-depleted stem cell transplant. The CDR3 loop is CASSPRGGETQYF. The CDR3 DNA reads as TGTGCCAGCAGTCCTCGGGGAGGGGAGACCCAGTACTTC.